This is a list of T cell receptor beta chains from one sample in a study of cytomegalovirus exposure and HLA in healthy donors. Only in-frame clones appear in the TCRdb table, and some are missing; sequencing was by immunoSEQ multiplex PCR. The data show 100,000 or so clones, with about 83% seen just once and roughly 6.1% held by the top ten. The specimen sequenced was PBMCs. All receptors come from a man aged 18 to 30 in good health and CMV-seronegative. CDR3s include the opening cysteine and the closing phenylalanine or tryptophan. The order of the fields is V gene, clone size, D gene, J gene, CDR3 DNA, CDR3 protein. D genes are given only for firm matches. Clone size is not always given. Where it is, it says once, few, many or a class for expanded clones.

V gene: TRBV2; clone size: NA; D gene: NA; J gene: TRBJ1-5; CDR3 DNA: TGTGCCAGCAGTACTCAAGAGGGCAATCAGCCCCAGCATTTT; CDR3 protein: CASSTQEGNQPQHF
V gene: TRBV30; clone size: once; D gene: TRBD2; J gene: TRBJ2-1; CDR3 DNA: TGTGCCTGGGGGCGGAGCCCAGAGGGGACTAGCGGGAACTACAATGAGCAGTTCTTC; CDR3 protein: CAWGRSPEGTSGNYNEQFF
V gene: TRBV28; clone size: NA; D gene: TRBD1; J gene: TRBJ2-5; CDR3 DNA: TGTGCCAGCAGTTTGGGGACAGGGTCTGGTGAGGAGACCCAGTACTTC; CDR3 protein: CASSLGTGSGEETQYF
V gene: TRBV6-5; clone size: NA; D gene: NA; J gene: TRBJ1-2; CDR3 DNA: TGTGCCAGCAGTTACGTGGGCAGGTCTAACTATGGCTACACCTTC; CDR3 protein: CASSYVGRSNYGYTF
V gene: TRBV6-5; clone size: NA; D gene: NA; J gene: TRBJ2-7; CDR3 DNA: TGTGCCAGCAGTTACCTTGACTATACCCACGAGCAGTACTTC; CDR3 protein: CASSYLDYTHEQYF
V gene: TRBV6-5; clone size: NA; D gene: TRBD2; J gene: TRBJ2-7; CDR3 DNA: TGTGCCAGCAGTTACTCGACTAGCGGGACTTACGAGCAGTACTTC; CDR3 protein: CASSYSTSGTYEQYF
V gene: TRBV6-5; clone size: NA; D gene: NA; J gene: TRBJ2-3; CDR3 DNA: TGTGCCAGCAGTTACTCGAATCCTGGCCGGCAGTATTTT; CDR3 protein: CASSYSNPGRQYF
V gene: TRBV9; clone size: NA; D gene: NA; J gene: TRBJ2-5; CDR3 DNA: TGTGCCAGCAGCGTAGCGGGAGTACAAGAGACCCAGTACTTC; CDR3 protein: CASSVAGVQETQYF
V gene: TRBV5-5; clone size: NA; D gene: NA; J gene: TRBJ2-2; CDR3 DNA: TGTGCCAGCAGCTTTCGGGGGTCGTCGAACACCGGGGAGCTGTTTTTT; CDR3 protein: CASSFRGSSNTGELFF
V gene: TRBV4-2; clone size: NA; D gene: TRBD1; J gene: TRBJ2-3; CDR3 DNA: TGTGCCAGCAGCCAAGGAGAGGGACAGCTCACAGATACGCAGTATTTT; CDR3 protein: CASSQGEGQLTDTQYF
V gene: TRBV4-1; clone size: once; D gene: NA; J gene: TRBJ1-1; CDR3 DNA: TGCGCCAGCAGCCAAGACAGGCTCTTCCCTGAAGCTTTCTTT; CDR3 protein: CASSQDRLFPEAFF
V gene: TRBV2; clone size: once; D gene: NA; J gene: TRBJ2-3; CDR3 DNA: TGTGCCAGCAGCAGTAGCACAGATACGCAGTATTTT; CDR3 protein: CASSSSTDTQYF
V gene: TRBV6-5; clone size: NA; D gene: TRBD1; J gene: TRBJ1-4; CDR3 DNA: TGTGCCAGCAGACCACCGCAGGGGGGTGAAAAACTGTTTTTT; CDR3 protein: CASRPPQGGEKLFF
V gene: TRBV10-3; clone size: once; D gene: NA; J gene: TRBJ1-3; CDR3 DNA: TGTGCCATCGGGGGGGGCGGGGCGCCTGGAAACACCATATATTTT; CDR3 protein: CAIGGGGAPGNTIYF
V gene: TRBV25-1; clone size: NA; D gene: TRBD2; J gene: TRBJ2-5; CDR3 DNA: TGTGCCAGCAGTGAATATGTAGCGGGAAGGGAGACCCAGTACTTC; CDR3 protein: CASSEYVAGRETQYF
V gene: TRBV6-6; clone size: NA; D gene: TRBD2; J gene: TRBJ2-7; CDR3 DNA: TGTGCCAGCAGTTACTCGGGAGGGTTATACGAGCAGTACTTC; CDR3 protein: CASSYSGGLYEQYF
V gene: TRBV6-6; clone size: few; D gene: NA; J gene: TRBJ1-5; CDR3 DNA: TGTGCCAGCAGTCAGCTGATGGGCCAGAGCAATCAGCCCCAGCATTTT; CDR3 protein: CASSQLMGQSNQPQHF
V gene: TRBV9; clone size: NA; D gene: TRBD1; J gene: TRBJ1-1; CDR3 DNA: TGTGCCAGCAGCGCGGGGTGGAGGGGGCGTTTGAAATTT; CDR3 protein: CASSAGWRGRLKF
V gene: TRBV11-2; clone size: NA; D gene: NA; J gene: TRBJ1-1; CDR3 DNA: TGTGCCAGCAGCTTAGGTCCCCGTGAAGCTTTCTTT; CDR3 protein: CASSLGPREAFF
V gene: TRBV19; clone size: NA; D gene: NA; J gene: TRBJ1-3; CDR3 DNA: TGTGCCAGTAGTCCACTTTCCTCCTCTGGAAACACCATATATTTT; CDR3 protein: CASSPLSSSGNTIYF
V gene: TRBV6-1; clone size: NA; D gene: TRBD2; J gene: TRBJ2-3; CDR3 DNA: TGTGCCAGCAGTCGGCGGGAGTGGACAGATACGCAGTATTTT; CDR3 protein: CASSRREWTDTQYF
V gene: TRBV2; clone size: NA; D gene: NA; J gene: TRBJ2-2; CDR3 DNA: TGTGCCAGCCATGAGAATGGAGGGCAGGCCGGGGAGCTGTTTTTT; CDR3 protein: CASHENGGQAGELFF
V gene: TRBV30; clone size: NA; D gene: NA; J gene: TRBJ1-1; CDR3 DNA: TGCCTTTGTGGGGGGGGCAAGGGCACTGAAGCTTTCTTT; CDR3 protein: CLCGGGKGTEAFF
V gene: TRBV5-1; clone size: NA; D gene: TRBD2; J gene: TRBJ2-7; CDR3 DNA: TGCGCCAGCAGCTCGAACCTAGCGGGACCTACGGGGGGGTACTTC; CDR3 protein: CASSSNLAGPTGGYF
V gene: TRBV6-6; clone size: NA; D gene: TRBD1; J gene: TRBJ2-7; CDR3 DNA: TGTGCCAGCACCCACTGGGGGACAGGGAGCCACGAGCAGTACTTC; CDR3 protein: CASTHWGTGSHEQYF
V gene: TRBV5-1; clone size: few; D gene: TRBD1; J gene: TRBJ2-7; CDR3 DNA: TGCGCCAGCAGCCGCGACGGGACAGCCTTCCCTATAGCCTCCTACGAGCAGTACTTC; CDR3 protein: CASSRDGTAFPIASYEQYF
V gene: TRBV28; clone size: few; D gene: TRBD1; J gene: TRBJ2-5; CDR3 DNA: TGTGCCAGCAGTTATCGACAGGGGGAGACCCAGTACTTC; CDR3 protein: CASSYRQGETQYF
V gene: TRBV12-5; clone size: NA; D gene: TRBD2; J gene: TRBJ2-5; CDR3 DNA: TGTGCTAGTGGTTTGGGACTAGCGGGAGCGGAACAAGAGACCCAGTACTTC; CDR3 protein: CASGLGLAGAEQETQYF
V gene: TRBV7-2; clone size: NA; D gene: TRBD1; J gene: TRBJ2-5; CDR3 DNA: TGTGCCAGCACCCAGACAGGGTTGGAAAGGGAGACCCAGTACTTC; CDR3 protein: CASTQTGLERETQYF
V gene: TRBV18; clone size: NA; D gene: TRBD2; J gene: TRBJ2-7; CDR3 DNA: TGTGCCAGCTCACCACCGAATGCGGGAGACGAGCAGTACTTC; CDR3 protein: CASSPPNAGDEQYF
V gene: TRBV7-3; clone size: NA; D gene: NA; J gene: TRBJ1-3; CDR3 DNA: TGTGCCAGCAGCTTAGGAACCCTAGGATCTGGAAACACCATATATTTT; CDR3 protein: CASSLGTLGSGNTIYF
V gene: TRBV6-6; clone size: NA; D gene: NA; J gene: TRBJ1-5; CDR3 DNA: TGTGCCAGCTCCTGGTCCCAGGCTAGCAATCAGCCCCAGCATTTT; CDR3 protein: CASSWSQASNQPQHF
V gene: TRBV2; clone size: NA; D gene: NA; J gene: TRBJ1-1; CDR3 DNA: TGTGCCAGCATGGATCTCTCCAGGGGCCCCGATGAAGCTTTCTTT; CDR3 protein: CASMDLSRGPDEAFF
V gene: TRBV18; clone size: NA; D gene: TRBD1; J gene: TRBJ1-2; CDR3 DNA: TGTGCCAGCTCACCCGACAGGGGGCCGGTTGGCTACACCTTC; CDR3 protein: CASSPDRGPVGYTF
V gene: TRBV19; clone size: NA; D gene: TRBD1; J gene: TRBJ2-2; CDR3 DNA: TGTGCCAGTACCGACAGGGGGGACACCGGGGAGCTGTTTTTT; CDR3 protein: CASTDRGDTGELFF
V gene: TRBV14; clone size: NA; D gene: TRBD2; J gene: TRBJ2-1; CDR3 DNA: TGTGCCAGCAGCCAAGATCAGGGACTAGCGGGACAGAGTGAGCAGTTCTTC; CDR3 protein: CASSQDQGLAGQSEQFF
V gene: TRBV7-9; clone size: NA; D gene: TRBD1; J gene: TRBJ1-5; CDR3 DNA: TGTGCCAGCAGCCCCGGGACAGGGGGAGGGCAGCCCCAGCATTTT; CDR3 protein: CASSPGTGGGQPQHF
V gene: TRBV4-1; clone size: few; D gene: NA; J gene: TRBJ2-7; CDR3 DNA: TGCGCCAGCAGCCAAGTCTCAGGGCCCTACGAGCAGTACTTC; CDR3 protein: CASSQVSGPYEQYF
V gene: TRBV28; clone size: NA; D gene: NA; J gene: TRBJ2-7; CDR3 DNA: TGTGCCAGCAGTTTTCGAGTAGGGAGGACAGGAAGCTACGAGCAGTACTTC; CDR3 protein: CASSFRVGRTGSYEQYF
V gene: TRBV7-6; clone size: NA; D gene: NA; J gene: TRBJ1-5; CDR3 DNA: TGTGCCAGCAGCTTCGGCGGGGATCAGCCCCAGCATTTT; CDR3 protein: CASSFGGDQPQHF
V gene: TRBV9; clone size: few; D gene: NA; J gene: TRBJ2-3; CDR3 DNA: TGTGCCAGCAGCGTAGGGGCCTCAGATACGCAGTATTTT; CDR3 protein: CASSVGASDTQYF
V gene: TRBV29-1; clone size: NA; D gene: NA; J gene: TRBJ2-2; CDR3 DNA: TGCAGCGTTGCAAGCAGGGAAGTACTTACCGGGGAGCTGTTTTTT; CDR3 protein: CSVASREVLTGELFF
V gene: TRBV6-4; clone size: once; D gene: NA; J gene: TRBJ2-2; CDR3 DNA: TGTGCCAGCGGACTTACAGAGAACACCGGGGAGCTGTTTTTT; CDR3 protein: CASGLTENTGELFF
V gene: TRBV19; clone size: NA; D gene: TRBD2; J gene: TRBJ2-3; CDR3 DNA: TGTGCCAGTACAAGGTCCGGGACTAGTGGTTCTCCGCAGTATTTT; CDR3 protein: CASTRSGTSGSPQYF
V gene: TRBV10-3; clone size: NA; D gene: TRBD1; J gene: TRBJ1-6; CDR3 DNA: TGTGCCATCAAACAGGACAGGGGTAATTCACCCCTCCACTTT; CDR3 protein: CAIKQDRGNSPLHF
V gene: TRBV5-8; clone size: NA; D gene: NA; J gene: TRBJ2-3; CDR3 DNA: TGTGCCAGCAGCTTGGCTTTTTCTAGCGTCACAGATACGCAGTATTTT; CDR3 protein: CASSLAFSSVTDTQYF
V gene: TRBV27; clone size: NA; D gene: TRBD2; J gene: TRBJ2-1; CDR3 DNA: TGTGCCAGCAGTACAGCCGGGACTACCCCTTATAGCGAGCAGTTCTTC; CDR3 protein: CASSTAGTTPYSEQFF
V gene: TRBV7-3; clone size: NA; D gene: TRBD2; J gene: TRBJ2-1; CDR3 DNA: TGTGCCAGCAGCTTAGGTGGCGCGGGAGGAGGCAATGAGCAGTTCTTC; CDR3 protein: CASSLGGAGGGNEQFF